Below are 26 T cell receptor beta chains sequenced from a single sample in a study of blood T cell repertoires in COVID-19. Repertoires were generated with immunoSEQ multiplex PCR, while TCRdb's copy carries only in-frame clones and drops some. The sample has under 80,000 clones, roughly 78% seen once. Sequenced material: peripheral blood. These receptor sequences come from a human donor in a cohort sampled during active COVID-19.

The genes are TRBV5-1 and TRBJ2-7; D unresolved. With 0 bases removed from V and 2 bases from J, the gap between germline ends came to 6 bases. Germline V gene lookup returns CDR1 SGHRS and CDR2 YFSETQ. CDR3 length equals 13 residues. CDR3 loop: CASSLDAAYEQYF. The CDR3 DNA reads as TGCGCCAGCAGCTTGGACGCGGCCTACGAGCAGTACTTC.

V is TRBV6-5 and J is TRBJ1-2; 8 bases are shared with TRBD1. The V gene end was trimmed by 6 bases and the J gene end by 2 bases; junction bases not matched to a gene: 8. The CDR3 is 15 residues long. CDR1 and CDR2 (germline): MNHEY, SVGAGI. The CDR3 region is CASRPPGTGNYGYTF. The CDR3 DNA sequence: TGTGCCAGCAGACCCCCCGGGACAGGAAACTATGGCTACACCTTC.

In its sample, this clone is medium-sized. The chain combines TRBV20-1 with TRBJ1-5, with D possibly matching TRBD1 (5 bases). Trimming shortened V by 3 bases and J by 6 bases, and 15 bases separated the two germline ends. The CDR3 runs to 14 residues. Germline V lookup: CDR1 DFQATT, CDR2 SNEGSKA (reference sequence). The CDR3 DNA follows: TGCAGTGCTAGTCCCGACTCAAGGGGTCAGCCCCAGCATTTT. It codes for CSASPDSRGQPQHF.

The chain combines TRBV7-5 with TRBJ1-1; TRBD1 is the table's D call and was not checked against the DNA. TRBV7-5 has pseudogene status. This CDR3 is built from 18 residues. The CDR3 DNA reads TGTGCCAGAAGCTTGAGTATGGGGACAGAGGATCTGGACACTGAAGCTTTCTTT. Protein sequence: CARSLSMGTEDLDTEAFF.

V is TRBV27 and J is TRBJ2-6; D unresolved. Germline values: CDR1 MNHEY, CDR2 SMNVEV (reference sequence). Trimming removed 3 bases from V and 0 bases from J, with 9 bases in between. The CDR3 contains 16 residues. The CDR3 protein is CASSLAESSGANVLTF. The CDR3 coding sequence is TGTGCCAGCAGTTTGGCGGAGAGCTCTGGGGCCAACGTCCTGACTTTC.

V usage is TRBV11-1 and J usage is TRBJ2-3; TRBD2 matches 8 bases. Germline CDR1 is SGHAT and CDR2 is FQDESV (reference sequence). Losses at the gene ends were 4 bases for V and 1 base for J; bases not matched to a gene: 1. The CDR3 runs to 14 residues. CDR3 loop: CASSSTSGTDTQYF. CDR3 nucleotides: TGTGCCAGCAGCTCGACTAGCGGCACAGATACGCAGTATTTT.

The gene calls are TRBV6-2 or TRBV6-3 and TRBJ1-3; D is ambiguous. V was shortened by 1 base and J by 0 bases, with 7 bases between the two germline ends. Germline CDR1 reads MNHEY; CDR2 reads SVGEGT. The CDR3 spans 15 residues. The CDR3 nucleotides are TGTGCCAGCAGTTACTTCCAGGCCTCTGGAAACACCATATATTTT. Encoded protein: CASSYFQASGNTIYF.

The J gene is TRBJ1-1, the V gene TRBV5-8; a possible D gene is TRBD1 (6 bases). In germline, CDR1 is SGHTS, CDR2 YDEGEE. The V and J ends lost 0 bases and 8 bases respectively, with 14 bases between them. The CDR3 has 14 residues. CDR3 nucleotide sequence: TGTGCCAGCAGCTTGGTCGGGACACCAATAGAAGCTTTCTTT. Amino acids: CASSLVGTPIEAFF.

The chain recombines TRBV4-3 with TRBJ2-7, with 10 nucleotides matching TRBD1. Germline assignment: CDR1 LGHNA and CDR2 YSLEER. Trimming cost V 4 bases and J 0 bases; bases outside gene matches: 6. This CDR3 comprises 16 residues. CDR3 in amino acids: CASSLGWDRGSYEQYF. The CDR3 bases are TGCGCCAGCAGCCTCGGCTGGGACAGGGGCTCCTACGAGCAGTACTTC.

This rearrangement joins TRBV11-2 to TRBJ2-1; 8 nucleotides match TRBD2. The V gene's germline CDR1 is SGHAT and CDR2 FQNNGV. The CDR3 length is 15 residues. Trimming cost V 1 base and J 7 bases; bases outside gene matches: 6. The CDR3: CASSLAAGEGNEQFF. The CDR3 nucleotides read TGTGCCAGCAGCTTAGCAGCGGGAGAGGGGAATGAGCAGTTCTTC.

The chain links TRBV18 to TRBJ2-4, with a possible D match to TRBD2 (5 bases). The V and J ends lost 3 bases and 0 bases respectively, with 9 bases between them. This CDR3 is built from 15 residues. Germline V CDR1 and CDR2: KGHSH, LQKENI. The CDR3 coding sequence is TGTGCCAGCTCACCGGCCGGACTAGCCAAAAACATTCAGTACTTC. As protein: CASSPAGLAKNIQYF.

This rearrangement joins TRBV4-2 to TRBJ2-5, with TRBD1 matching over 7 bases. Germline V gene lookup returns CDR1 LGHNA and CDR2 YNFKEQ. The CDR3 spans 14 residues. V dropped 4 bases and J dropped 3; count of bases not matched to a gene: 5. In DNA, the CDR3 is TGTGCCAGCAGCCCCGGACAGGCCGAAGAGACCCAGTACTTC. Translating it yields CASSPGQAEETQYF.

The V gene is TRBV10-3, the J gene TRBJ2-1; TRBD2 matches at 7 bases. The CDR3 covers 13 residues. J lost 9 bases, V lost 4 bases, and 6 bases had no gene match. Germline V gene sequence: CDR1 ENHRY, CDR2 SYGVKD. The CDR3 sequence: CAISVSWEGEQFF. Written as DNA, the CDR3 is TGTGCCATCAGTGTTAGTTGGGAGGGTGAGCAGTTCTTC.

The CDR3 reads CASSPLAVTYEQYF. DNA of the CDR3: TGCGCCAGCAGCCCTTTAGCGGTTACCTACGAGCAGTACTTC. The V and J genes are TRBV5-1 and TRBJ2-7, with D tentatively TRBD2 (6 bases). Germline values: CDR1 SGHRS, CDR2 YFSETQ. The V and J ends lost 4 bases and 2 bases respectively, with 13 bases between them. The CDR3 totals 14 residues. Together with reference TRBV5-1 and TRBJ2-7, the CDR3 gives the full variable domain: KAGVTQTPRYLIKTRGQQVTLSCSPISGHRSVSWYQQTPGQGLQFLFEYFSETQRNKGNFPGRFSGRQFSNSRSEMNVSTLELGDSALYLCASSPLAVTYEQYFGPGTRLTVT.

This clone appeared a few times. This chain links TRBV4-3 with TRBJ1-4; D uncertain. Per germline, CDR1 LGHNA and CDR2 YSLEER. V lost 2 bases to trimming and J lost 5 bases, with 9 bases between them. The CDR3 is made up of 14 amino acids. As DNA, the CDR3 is TGCGCCAGCAGCCAACGCAGGTCAAATGAAAAACTGTTTTTT. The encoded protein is CASSQRRSNEKLFF.

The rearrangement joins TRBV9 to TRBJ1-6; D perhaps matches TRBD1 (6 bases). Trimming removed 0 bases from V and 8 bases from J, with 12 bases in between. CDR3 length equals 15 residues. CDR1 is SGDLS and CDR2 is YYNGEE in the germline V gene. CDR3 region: CASSVVPTGDSPLHF. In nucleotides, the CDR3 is TGTGCCAGCAGCGTAGTTCCGACAGGAGATTCACCCCTCCACTTT.

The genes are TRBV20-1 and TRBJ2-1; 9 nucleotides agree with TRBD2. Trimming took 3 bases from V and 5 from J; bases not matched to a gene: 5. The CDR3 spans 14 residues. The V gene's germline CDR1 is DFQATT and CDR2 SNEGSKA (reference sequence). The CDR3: CSASISSGDNEQFF. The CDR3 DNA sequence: TGCAGTGCTAGTATATCTAGCGGGGACAATGAGCAGTTCTTC.

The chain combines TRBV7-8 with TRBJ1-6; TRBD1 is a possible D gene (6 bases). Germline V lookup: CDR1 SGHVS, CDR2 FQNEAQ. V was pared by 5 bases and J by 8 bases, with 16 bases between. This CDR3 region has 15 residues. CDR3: CASSRRDNDYSPLHF. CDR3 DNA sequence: TGTGCCAGCAGCCGCCGGGACAACGACTATTCACCCCTCCACTTT. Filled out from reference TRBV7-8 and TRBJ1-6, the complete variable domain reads GAGVSQSPRYKVAKRGQDVALRCDPISGHVSLFWYQQALGQGPEFLTYFQNEAQLDKSGLPSDRFFAERPEGSVSTLKIQRTQQEDSAVYLCASSRRDNDYSPLHFGNGTRLTVT.

This chain's CDR3 is CAWSVSLYYEQYF. The CDR3 nucleotides are TGTGCCTGGAGTGTATCCCTCTACTACGAGCAGTACTTC. V is TRBV30 and J is TRBJ2-7; D unclear. V was pared by 0 bases and J by 3 bases, with 9 bases between. CDR1 and CDR2 from the germline V gene are GTSNPN and SVGIG (reference sequence). This CDR3 has 13 amino acids.

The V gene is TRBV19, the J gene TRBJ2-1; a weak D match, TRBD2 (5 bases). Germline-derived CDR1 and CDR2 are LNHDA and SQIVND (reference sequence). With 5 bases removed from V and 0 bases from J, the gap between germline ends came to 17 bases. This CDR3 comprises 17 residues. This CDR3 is CASSPLFQRRSYNEQFF. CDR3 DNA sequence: TGTGCCAGTAGTCCCCTCTTTCAGCGGCGCTCCTACAATGAGCAGTTCTTC.

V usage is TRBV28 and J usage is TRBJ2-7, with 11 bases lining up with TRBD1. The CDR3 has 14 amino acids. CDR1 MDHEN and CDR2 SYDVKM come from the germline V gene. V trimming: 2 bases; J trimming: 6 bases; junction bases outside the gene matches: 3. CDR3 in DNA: TGTGCCAGCAGTTTAGGGGGACAGGGGGGCGAGCAGTACTTC. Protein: CASSLGGQGGEQYF.

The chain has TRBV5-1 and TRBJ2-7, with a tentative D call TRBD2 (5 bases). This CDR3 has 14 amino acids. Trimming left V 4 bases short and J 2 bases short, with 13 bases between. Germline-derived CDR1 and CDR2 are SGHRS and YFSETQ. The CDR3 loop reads CASSPSASTYEQYF. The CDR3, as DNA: TGCGCCAGCAGCCCGTCGGCTAGCACCTACGAGCAGTACTTC.

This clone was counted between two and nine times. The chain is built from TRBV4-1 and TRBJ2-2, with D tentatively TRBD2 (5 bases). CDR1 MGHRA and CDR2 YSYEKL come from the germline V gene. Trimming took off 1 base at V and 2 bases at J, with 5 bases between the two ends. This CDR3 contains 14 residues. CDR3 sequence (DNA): TGCGCCAGCAGCCAAGGGACTAACACCGGGGAGCTGTTTTTT. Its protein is CASSQGTNTGELFF.

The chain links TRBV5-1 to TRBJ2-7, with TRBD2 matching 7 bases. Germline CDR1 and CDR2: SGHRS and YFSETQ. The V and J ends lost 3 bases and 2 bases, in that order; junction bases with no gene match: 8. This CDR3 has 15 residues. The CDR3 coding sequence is TGCGCCAGCAGCTCCGGCGGGAGTTCGACCTACGAGCAGTACTTC. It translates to CASSSGGSSTYEQYF.

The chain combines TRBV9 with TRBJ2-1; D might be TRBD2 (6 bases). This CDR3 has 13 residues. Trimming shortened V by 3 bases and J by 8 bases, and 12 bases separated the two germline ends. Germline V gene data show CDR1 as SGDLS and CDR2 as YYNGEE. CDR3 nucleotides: TGTGCCAGCAGCGACTTGACTAGGGATGAGCAGTTCTTC. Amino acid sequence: CASSDLTRDEQFF.

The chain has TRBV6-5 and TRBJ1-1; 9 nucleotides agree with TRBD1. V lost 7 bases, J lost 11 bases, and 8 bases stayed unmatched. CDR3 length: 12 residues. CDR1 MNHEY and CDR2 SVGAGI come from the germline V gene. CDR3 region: CASNRPGTGAFF. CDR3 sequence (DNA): TGTGCCAGCAACAGGCCCGGGACAGGGGCTTTCTTT.